Listed here are 18 T cell receptor beta chains from one sample, sequenced in a study of CD8+ T cells in alopecia areata. Once RNA had been extracted, it was reverse transcribed into cDNA to act as the sequencing template. Sequencing was performed with immunoSEQ multiplex PCR; in TCRdb, only in-frame clones are kept and a portion is missing. The sample includes approximately 100,000 clones, around 59% seen only once; the top ten take 8.8%. Sample: CD4+ T cells sorted from blood. Receptors were obtained from a human donor in good health.

The rearrangement links TRBV14 to TRBJ2-7; maybe TRBD2 (6 bases). The V end was cut by 0 bases, the J end by 4 bases, with 34 bases between. Germline V CDR1 and CDR2: SGHDN, FVKESK. This CDR3 comprises 22 residues. The CDR3, as DNA: TGTGCCAGCAGCCAAGACGCAGGAGTGCCCCCAGCTAGCGCTGCATTACCTTACGAGCAGTACTTC. Encoded protein: CASSQDAGVPPASAALPYEQYF.

The J gene is TRBJ2-7, the V gene TRBV7-2; possible D gene TRBD2, 6 bases. Deletions cut 1 base from V and 0 bases from J, with 13 bases between. CDR1 is SGHTA and CDR2 is FQGNSA in the germline V gene. This CDR3 is built from 16 residues. DNA of the CDR3: TGTGCCAGCAGCTTAGGCTCAGCGGGCAACTCCTACGAGCAGTACTTC. This gives the protein CASSLGSAGNSYEQYF.

The sample holds one count of this clone. The chain combines TRBV4-3 with TRBJ2-5, with 10 bases aligning to TRBD2. V lost 1 base and J lost 5; bases outside the gene matches: 7. Germline CDR1 reads LGHNA; CDR2 reads YSLEER. The CDR3 has 16 residues. The CDR3 loop is CASSQASSGGGETQYF. The CDR3, as DNA: TGCGCCAGCAGCCAAGCCTCCAGCGGGGGGGGCGAGACCCAGTACTTC.

This clone was detected ten times or more. The CDR3 region has the DNA TGTGCCAGCAGTTTCTCTAGCGGGGGGGAAGATACGCAGTATTTT. It encodes CASSFSSGGEDTQYF. This chain connects TRBV25-1 to TRBJ2-3; 12 bases line up with TRBD2. The germline V gene encodes CDR1 MGHDK and CDR2 SYGVNS. CDR3 size: 15 residues. The J segment lost 5 bases and the V segment lost 5 bases, leaving 5 bases of the junction unmatched.

The chain recombines TRBV28 with TRBJ1-5; D might be TRBD1 (5 bases). The V end lost 2 bases, the J end lost 6 bases, and 20 bases lay between the germline ends. The CDR3 length is 17 residues. Germline V gene sequence: CDR1 MDHEN, CDR2 SYDVKM. CDR3 coding DNA: TGTGCCAGCAGTTTAGTCAGGGTTGGAGGTAGATCTCAGCCCCAGCATTTT. It yields the protein CASSLVRVGGRSQPQHF. The entire variable domain, with the rest obtained from reference TRBV28 and TRBJ1-5, is as follows: DVKVTQSSRYLVKRTGEKVFLECVQDMDHENMFWYRQDPGLGLRLIYFSYDVKMKEKGDIPEGYSVSREKKERFSLILESASTNQTSMYLCASSLVRVGGRSQPQHFGDGTRLSIL.

This chain uses TRBV7-8 with TRBJ2-3; D gene ambiguous. CDR1 is SGHVS and CDR2 is FQNEAQ in the germline V gene. V lost 1 base and J lost 0, with 8 bases in between. The CDR3 has 15 residues. The CDR3 loop is CASSLGSRSTDTQYF. The CDR3 nucleotides are TGTGCCAGCAGCTTAGGGAGTCGGAGCACAGATACGCAGTATTTT.

This chain joins TRBV4-1 and TRBJ2-6, with a possible D match to TRBD1 (5 bases). Trimming took off 0 bases at V and 1 base at J, with 7 bases between the two ends. The CDR3 covers 16 residues. CDR1 is MGHRA and CDR2 is YSYEKL in the germline V gene. The CDR3 is CASSQDAGSGANVLTF. The CDR3 DNA is TGCGCCAGCAGCCAAGACGCAGGGTCTGGGGCCAACGTCCTGACTTTC.

CDR3 nucleotides: TGTGCCAGCAGCGTACACGGTTCACCCCTCCACTTT. This codes for CASSVHGSPLHF. The chain has TRBV9 and TRBJ1-6; unclear D gene. Germline assignment: CDR1 SGDLS and CDR2 YYNGEE. Trimming shortened V by 1 base and J by 9 bases, and 5 bases separated the two germline ends. The CDR3 has 12 residues.

The chain links TRBV30 to TRBJ1-5; 9 bases map to TRBD1. CDR1 and CDR2 (germline): GTSNPN, SVGIG (reference sequence). V dropped 5 bases and J dropped 6; count of bases not matched to a gene: 14. The CDR3 contains 16 residues. The CDR3 nucleotides read TGTGCCTGGGGGACAGGGTTCGCGTCAAACGGTCAGCCCCAGCATTTT. It yields the protein CAWGTGFASNGQPQHF.

The genes are TRBV7-9 and TRBJ1-6, with 9 bases matching TRBD1. This CDR3 comprises 15 residues. CDR1 and CDR2 from the germline V gene are SEHNR and FQNEAQ (reference sequence). With V trimmed by 6 bases and J by 7 bases, 7 bases remained unmatched. The CDR3 DNA is TGTGCCAGCAGGGCCGGGACAGGGCAGAATTCACCCCTCCACTTT. This gives the protein CASRAGTGQNSPLHF. Full variable domain (missing parts from reference TRBV7-9 and TRBJ1-6): DTGVSQNPRHKITKRGQNVTFRCDPISEHNRLYWYRQTLGQGPEFLTYFQNEAQLEKSRLLSDRFSAERPKGSFSTLEIQRTEQGDSAMYLCASRAGTGQNSPLHFGNGTRLTVT.

The rearrangement joins TRBV29-1 to TRBJ1-4; 7 positions agree with TRBD1. The junction had 3 bases not matched to a gene; V was cut back by 4 bases and J by 1 base. The V gene's germline CDR1 is SQVTM and CDR2 ANQGSEA. The CDR3 has 14 residues. Here the CDR3 DNA reads TGCAGCGTTGCGACAGGGCGAACTAATGAAAAACTGTTTTTT. Its translation: CSVATGRTNEKLFF.

J is TRBJ1-2 and V is TRBV29-1; perhaps TRBD1 as D (5 bases). V lost 3 bases and J 0 bases, leaving 11 bases between the germline ends. The CDR3 is 14 residues long. Germline V CDR1 and CDR2: SQVTM, ANQGSEA. DNA for the CDR3: TGCAGCGTTGACTTGGGGGTTCCTAACTATGGCTACACCTTC. Translation: CSVDLGVPNYGYTF. Based on the CDR3 plus reference TRBV29-1 and TRBJ1-2, the full variable domain is SAVISQKPSRDICQRGTSLTIQCQVDSQVTMMFWYRQQPGQSLTLIATANQGSEATYESGFVIDKFPISRPNLTFSTLTVSNMSPEDSSIYLCSVDLGVPNYGYTFGSGTRLTVV.

In this sample, this clone turned up a few times. This chain connects TRBV6-6 to TRBJ1-5; possible D gene TRBD1, 5 bases. CDR3 length: 14 amino acids. Trimming stripped 5 bases from V and 4 bases from J, with 12 bases between. The germline gives CDR1 MNHNY, CDR2 SVGAGI (reference sequence). The CDR3 region is CASSAGAGNQPQHF. The CDR3 bases are TGTGCCAGCAGTGCCGGGGCAGGGAATCAGCCCCAGCATTTT.

This clone was detected a few times. The V and J genes are TRBV30 and TRBJ1-4; 8 nucleotides align to TRBD1. Germline assignment: CDR1 GTSNPN and CDR2 SVGIG (reference sequence). The CDR3 sequence is 15 residues long. V lost 0 bases to trimming and J lost 10 bases; unmatched junction nucleotides: 10. CDR3 DNA: TGTGCCTGGAGTGTACAATCAGGGGGCAGGGGAAAACTGTTTTTT. Its protein product is CAWSVQSGGRGKLFF.

V and J are TRBV5-1 and TRBJ1-1; no firm D call. CDR1 and CDR2 from the germline V gene are SGHRS and YFSETQ. Trimming left V 3 bases short and J 1 base short, with 10 bases between. CDR3 length: 14 residues. The CDR3 region is CASSSGLTNTEAFF. The DNA for the CDR3 is TGCGCCAGCAGCTCTGGACTGACGAACACTGAAGCTTTCTTT.

The V gene is TRBV30, the J gene TRBJ2-1; 9 bases fit TRBD1. CDR1 is GTSNPN, CDR2 SVGIG, per germline (reference sequence). The J segment lost 14 bases and the V segment lost 3 bases, leaving 11 bases of the junction unmatched. The CDR3 has 13 residues. Written as DNA, the CDR3 is TGTGCCTGGAGCTCAACCACAGGGGGCCCGAAGTTCTTC. Protein product: CAWSSTTGGPKFF.

The chain employs TRBV4-2 and TRBJ1-2; D gene uncertain. The CDR3 has 15 amino acids. Looked up from germline, CDR1 is LGHNA and CDR2 is YNFKEQ. V lost 0 bases to trimming and J lost 4 bases, with 12 bases between them. DNA of the CDR3: TGTGCCAGCAGCCAAGATCTGAACAGTCCCTATGGCTACACCTTC. Translated, it gives CASSQDLNSPYGYTF.

The J gene is TRBJ2-5, the V gene TRBV5-1; TRBD1 or TRBD2 may be the D gene (5 bases each). The V gene lost 0 bases and the J gene lost 1 base, with 10 bases spanning the gap. CDR1 and CDR2 from the germline V gene are SGHRS and YFSETQ. CDR3 length: 15 residues. CDR3 bases: TGCGCCAGCAGCTTGGCGGGGCTAGCCCAAGAGACCCAGTACTTC. It yields the protein CASSLAGLAQETQYF.